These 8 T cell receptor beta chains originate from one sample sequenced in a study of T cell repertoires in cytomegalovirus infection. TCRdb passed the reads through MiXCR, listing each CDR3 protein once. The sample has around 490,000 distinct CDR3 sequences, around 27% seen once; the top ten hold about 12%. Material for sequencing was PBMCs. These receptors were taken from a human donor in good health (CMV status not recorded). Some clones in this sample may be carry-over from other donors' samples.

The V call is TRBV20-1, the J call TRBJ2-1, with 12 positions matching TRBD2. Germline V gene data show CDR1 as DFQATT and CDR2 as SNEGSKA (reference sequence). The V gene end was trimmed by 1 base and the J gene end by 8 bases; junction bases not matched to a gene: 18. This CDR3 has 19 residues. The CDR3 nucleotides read TGCAGTGCTAGAGGAACGAGGCTAGCGGGAGGGACCGGGGTAGATGAGCAGTTCTTC. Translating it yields CSARGTRLAGGTGVDEQFF.

This chain's CDR3 is CASSQNLNEQFF. The CDR3, as DNA: TGTGCCAGCAGCCAAAACCTCAATGAGCAGTTCTTC. The rearrangement uses TRBV7-9 and TRBJ2-1; unclear D gene. Germline V gene data show CDR1 as SEHNR and CDR2 as FQNEAQ (reference sequence). The CDR3 has 12 amino acids. V dropped 5 bases and J dropped 6 bases, with 8 bases sitting between them.

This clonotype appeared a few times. The CDR3 reads CASSESRAYNEQFF. The CDR3 nucleotides are TGTGCCAGCAGCGAGTCGAGAGCCTACAATGAGCAGTTCTTC. V usage is TRBV6-2 or TRBV6-3 and J usage is TRBJ2-1; D unresolved. CDR3 size: 14 residues. V was cut by 6 bases and J by 2 bases, with 11 bases left in between. CDR1 and CDR2 (germline): MNHEY, SVGEGT.

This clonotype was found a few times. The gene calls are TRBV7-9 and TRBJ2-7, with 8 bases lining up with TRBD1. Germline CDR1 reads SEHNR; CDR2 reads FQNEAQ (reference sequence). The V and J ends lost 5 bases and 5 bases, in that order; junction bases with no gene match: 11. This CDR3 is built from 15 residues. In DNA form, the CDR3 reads TGTGCCAGCAGCCCCGGACAGGGAGTGCGCCACGAGCAGTACTTC. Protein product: CASSPGQGVRHEQYF.

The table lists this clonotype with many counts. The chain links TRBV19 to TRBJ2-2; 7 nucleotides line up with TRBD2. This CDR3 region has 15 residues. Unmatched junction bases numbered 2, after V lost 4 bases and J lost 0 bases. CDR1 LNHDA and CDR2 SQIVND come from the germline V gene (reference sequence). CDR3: CASSRGGSNTGELFF. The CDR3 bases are TGTGCCAGTAGTAGGGGAGGGTCGAACACCGGGGAGCTGTTTTTT.

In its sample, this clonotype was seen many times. DNA of the CDR3: TGTGCCAGCAGACGCCGGGGGTCCACCTACGAGCAGTACTTC. Amino acid sequence: CASRRRGSTYEQYF. V gene TRBV6-2 or TRBV6-3 combines with J gene TRBJ2-7; D is possibly TRBD2 (6 bases). V lost 6 bases and J 2 bases, leaving 14 bases between the germline ends. The germline V gene encodes CDR1 MNHEY and CDR2 SVGEGT. This CDR3 is built from 14 residues.

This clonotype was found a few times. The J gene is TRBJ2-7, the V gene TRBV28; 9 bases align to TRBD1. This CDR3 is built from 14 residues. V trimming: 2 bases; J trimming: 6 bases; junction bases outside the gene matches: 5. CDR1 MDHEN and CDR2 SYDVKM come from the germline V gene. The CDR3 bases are TGTGCCAGCAGTTTAGCCGGGACAGGGCCCGAGCAGTACTTC. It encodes CASSLAGTGPEQYF.

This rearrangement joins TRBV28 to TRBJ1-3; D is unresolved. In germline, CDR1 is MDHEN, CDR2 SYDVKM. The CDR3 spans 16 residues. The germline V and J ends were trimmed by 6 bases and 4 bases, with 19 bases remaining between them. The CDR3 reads CASSGEEGMDGNTIYF. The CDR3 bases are TGTGCCAGCAGCGGGGAGGAGGGTATGGACGGAAACACCATATATTTT.